The 26 T cell receptor beta chains given below trace back to one sample, sequenced in a study of blood T cells in healthy people across ages. Then a second PCR, running roughly 7 to 11 cycles, was carried out with a sample-barcoded 5' primer and a J-beta primer mix. TCRdb re-called the 5' RACE reads with MiXCR, one entry per CDR3 protein. Of about 800,000 distinct CDR3 sequences listed, over 45% are singletons. Specimen: blood. All receptors derive from a man between 25 and 39 years old in good health.

The chain employs TRBV28 and TRBJ2-1; D unresolved. Trimming took 3 bases from V and 0 from J, leaving 12 bases between them. This CDR3 contains 16 residues. Germline V lookup: CDR1 MDHEN, CDR2 SYDVKM. The CDR3 coding sequence is TGTGCCAGCAGTTTTCGTAGCCCAAGCTCCTACAATGAGCAGTTCTTC. Amino acids: CASSFRSPSSYNEQFF.

The chain carries TRBV11-1 and TRBJ2-5; D gene uncertain. The CDR3 has 13 amino acids. The germline V and J ends were trimmed by 0 bases and 5 bases, with 7 bases remaining between them. From germline, CDR1 is SGHAT and CDR2 FQDESV (reference sequence). Here the CDR3 DNA reads TGTGCCAGCAGCTTAGCCACGGAGGAGACCCAGTACTTC. Translating it yields CASSLATEETQYF.

This chain uses TRBV9 with TRBJ2-5, with D perhaps matching TRBD2 (6 bases). Germline CDR1 reads SGDLS; CDR2 reads YYNGEE. The germline V and J ends were trimmed by 0 bases and 1 base, with 10 bases remaining between them. The CDR3 sequence is 15 residues long. The CDR3 spells CASSVVPGAQETQYF. The CDR3 nucleotides read TGTGCCAGCAGCGTAGTCCCGGGAGCCCAAGAGACCCAGTACTTC.

The CDR3, as DNA: TGTGCCAGCAGGCCATTCTCGACAGGGAGGACTGAAGCTTTCTTT. It codes for CASRPFSTGRTEAFF. The chain employs TRBV6-5 and TRBJ1-1; TRBD1 aligns across 7 bases. The V gene end was trimmed by 6 bases and the J gene end by 5 bases; junction bases not matched to a gene: 12. CDR1 and CDR2 (germline): MNHEY, SVGAGI. The CDR3 has 15 amino acids.

This chain uses TRBV20-1 with TRBJ1-2; TRBD1 aligns across 7 bases. CDR1 and CDR2 (germline): DFQATT, SNEGSKA (reference sequence). Germline trimming cut 1 base from V and 4 bases from J; bases unmatched to any gene: 3. The CDR3 contains 13 residues. The CDR3 loop reads CSARATGFYGYTF. CDR3 in DNA: TGCAGTGCTAGAGCGACAGGGTTCTATGGCTACACCTTC.

The chain employs TRBV12-3 or TRBV12-4 and TRBJ1-1, with 7 bases lining up with TRBD1. This CDR3 is 14 amino acids long. The V segment lost 7 bases and the J segment 5 bases; nucleotides outside the gene matches: 10. The CDR3 spells CASTPQGVRTEAFF. DNA for the CDR3: TGTGCCAGCACCCCGCAGGGGGTGAGAACTGAAGCTTTCTTT.

V is TRBV4-2 and J is TRBJ2-3, with 9 nucleotides matching TRBD2. After removal of 0 bases from V and 6 bases from J, the junction contained 7 bases not matched to a gene. The CDR3 has 16 residues. The germline V gene encodes CDR1 LGHNA and CDR2 YNFKEQ. CDR3 sequence reads: CASSQDATSGKDTQYF. CDR3 bases: TGTGCCAGCAGCCAAGACGCGACTAGCGGCAAGGATACGCAGTATTTT.

The chain links TRBV7-2 to TRBJ2-5; possible D gene TRBD2, 5 bases. This CDR3 region has 14 residues. V dropped 5 bases and J dropped 0 bases, with 10 bases sitting between them. CDR1 and CDR2 from the germline V gene are SGHTA and FQGNSA. The CDR3: CASSPPGYQETQYF. CDR3 bases: TGTGCCAGCAGCCCACCGGGGTACCAAGAGACCCAGTACTTC.

The chain employs TRBV29-1 and TRBJ1-5, with a tentative D call TRBD1 (5 bases). V shed 7 bases and J shed 11 bases, with 15 bases lying between them. Germline V gene sequence: CDR1 SQVTM, CDR2 ANQGSEA. The CDR3 contains 11 residues. DNA of the CDR3: TGCAGCGCTTACATGCAGGGAGCCCAGCATTTT. Translating gives CSAYMQGAQHF.

This clonotype was seen more than once but under ten times. The chain is built from TRBV12-3 or TRBV12-4 and TRBJ1-2; D uncertain. Trimming took off 3 bases at V and 0 bases at J, with 5 bases between the two ends. The CDR3 has 13 residues. The CDR3 nucleotides read TGTGCCAGCAGTTTGGTAGCTAACTATGGCTACACCTTC. Protein product: CASSLVANYGYTF.

This clonotype was counted between two and nine times. The V gene is TRBV20-1, the J gene TRBJ2-1; D remains ambiguous. This CDR3 is 12 amino acids long. In germline, CDR1 is DFQATT, CDR2 SNEGSKA (reference sequence). Between the trimmed V and J ends, which lost 3 bases and 3 bases, there was a span of 6 bases. The CDR3 DNA follows: TGCAGTGCTAGCGCAAGCTACAATGAGCAGTTCTTC. Translated, it gives CSASASYNEQFF.

This chain joins TRBV10-1 and TRBJ2-1; no reliable D call. CDR1 WNHNN and CDR2 SYGVQD come from the germline V gene (reference sequence). The CDR3 totals 13 residues. V lost 6 bases to trimming and J lost 8 bases, with 14 bases between them. CDR3 amino acids: CASSPGPQYEQFF. Here the CDR3 DNA reads TGCGCCAGCAGCCCCGGGCCCCAATATGAGCAGTTCTTC.

The chain couples TRBV7-9 to TRBJ1-2; D uncertain. This CDR3 spans 14 amino acids. Trimming removed 5 bases from V and 6 bases from J, with 16 bases in between. Germline loops: CDR1 SEHNR, CDR2 FQNEAQ (reference sequence). CDR3 residues: CASSPVRVRNGYTF. CDR3 coding DNA: TGTGCCAGCAGCCCCGTCCGGGTTCGTAATGGCTACACCTTC.

The chain links TRBV6-2 or TRBV6-3 to TRBJ2-7; D is possibly TRBD2 (5 bases). This CDR3 spans 13 amino acids. The V and J ends lost 8 bases and 0 bases respectively, with 11 bases between them. Germline V gene lookup returns CDR1 MNHEY and CDR2 SVGEGT. CDR3 nucleotide sequence: TGTGCCAGCGGGAAGCGGAGCTCCTACGAGCAGTACTTC. Its protein is CASGKRSSYEQYF.

The chain has TRBV25-1 and TRBJ2-5; 7 bases agree with TRBD1. The CDR3 covers 18 residues. The ends lost 8 bases at V and 5 bases at J; junction bases unmatched: 23. The germline V gene encodes CDR1 MGHDK and CDR2 SYGVNS. CDR3 nucleotide sequence: TGTGCCAGCCATGGGGGATCCGTCGGGGACAGCGTAATTGAGACCCAGTACTTC. Its translation: CASHGGSVGDSVIETQYF.

The chain has TRBV7-2 and TRBJ2-2; a weak D match, TRBD2 (6 bases). The germline CDR1 and CDR2 sequences are SGHTA and FQGNSA. The CDR3 sequence is 14 residues long. The germline V and J ends were trimmed by 5 bases and 5 bases, with 12 bases remaining between them. This chain's CDR3 is CASSVIAGTGELFF. The DNA of the CDR3 is TGTGCCAGCAGCGTCATCGCGGGGACCGGGGAGCTGTTTTTT.

This clonotype showed up just a few times. The chain joins TRBV29-1 to TRBJ2-4, with 12 bases matching TRBD2. CDR3 length: 15 residues. Germline V CDR1 and CDR2: SQVTM, ANQGSEA. Trimming took 2 bases from V and 8 from J; bases not matched to a gene: 7. CDR3 sequence reads: CSVERLAGGRDIQYF. CDR3 DNA: TGCAGCGTTGAACGGCTAGCGGGGGGGAGGGACATTCAGTACTTC.

This clonotype was detected once. The chain uses TRBV6-6 and TRBJ2-3, with no clear D. V gave up 0 bases and J gave up 6 bases, with 10 bases separating them. The CDR3 extends over 14 amino acids. Germline CDR1 MNHNY, CDR2 SVGAGI (reference sequence). The DNA for the CDR3 is TGTGCCAGCAGTTACTCCACCTTCGGCGATACGCAGTATTTT. The encoded protein is CASSYSTFGDTQYF.

V is TRBV5-1 and J is TRBJ2-5, with D possibly being TRBD2 (5 bases). This CDR3 has 11 amino acids. Germline values: CDR1 SGHRS, CDR2 YFSETQ. V lost 4 bases and J lost 8, with 9 bases in between. CDR3 residues: CASSTRGTQYF. CDR3 coding DNA: TGCGCCAGCAGCACTCGGGGAACCCAGTACTTC.

The chain carries TRBV7-9 and TRBJ2-1; the D gene is possibly TRBD1 (6 bases). V lost 5 bases, J lost 8 bases, and 13 bases lay in between. This CDR3 has 13 amino acids. Germline CDR1 and CDR2: SEHNR and FQNEAQ (reference sequence). CDR3 in DNA: TGTGCCAGCAGCCGGACAGCCATGGATGAGCAGTTCTTC. It specifies CASSRTAMDEQFF.

The chain has TRBV24-1 and TRBJ2-1, with D maybe TRBD2 (6 bases). The CDR3 consists of 16 residues. Trimming stripped 12 bases from V and 0 bases from J, with 20 bases between. CDR1 and CDR2 (germline): KGHDR, SFDVKD. Written as DNA, the CDR3 is TGTGCCTCCTACCCTGGAGCGGGCCCCTCCTACAATGAGCAGTTCTTC. This translates into CASYPGAGPSYNEQFF.

V is TRBV20-1 and J is TRBJ2-1; 11 nucleotides agree with TRBD2. The CDR3 is 14 residues long. Looked up from germline, CDR1 is DFQATT and CDR2 is SNEGSKA (reference sequence). V lost 5 bases, J lost 4 bases, and 4 bases stayed unmatched. CDR3 sequence reads: CSAPGLAEYNEQFF. CDR3 nucleotide sequence: TGCAGTGCTCCGGGACTAGCGGAATACAATGAGCAGTTCTTC.

This clonotype was found a few times. The rearrangement joins TRBV6-5 to TRBJ2-3; TRBD2 might be the D (5 bases). From germline, CDR1 is MNHEY and CDR2 SVGAGI. This CDR3 spans 12 amino acids. Trimming pared 4 bases from V and 7 bases from J, leaving 9 bases between. CDR3 bases: TGTGCCAGCAGTTCCCCGGGGTATACGCAGTATTTT. Protein: CASSSPGYTQYF.

This clonotype has only a few counts. The chain employs TRBV7-2 and TRBJ2-3, with D unresolved. This CDR3 is 12 amino acids long. Trimming removed 1 base from V and 9 bases from J, with 8 bases in between. Germline V gene data show CDR1 as SGHTA and CDR2 as FQGNSA. CDR3 residues: CASSLGLRTQYF. The DNA for the CDR3 is TGTGCCAGCAGCTTAGGCCTTAGGACGCAGTATTTT. The variable domain in full, with the rest retrieved from reference TRBV7-2 and TRBJ2-3, is GAGVSQSPSNKVTEKGKDVELRCDPISGHTALYWYRQSLGQGLEFLIYFQGNSAPDKSGLPSDRFSAERTGGSVSTLTIQRTQQEDSAVYLCASSLGLRTQYFGPGTRLTVL.

This chain connects TRBV6-2 or TRBV6-3 to TRBJ2-7; D unclear. With 0 bases removed from V and 0 bases from J, the gap between germline ends came to 12 bases. This CDR3 region has 16 residues. Per the germline V gene, CDR1 is MNHEY and CDR2 is SVGEGT. The CDR3 loop reads CASSYSGLASSYEQYF. The DNA for the CDR3 is TGTGCCAGCAGTTACTCGGGATTGGCGAGCTCCTACGAGCAGTACTTC.

The J gene is TRBJ1-2, the V gene TRBV14, with 7 bases aligning to TRBD1. CDR1 is SGHDN and CDR2 is FVKESK in the germline V gene. The CDR3 has 14 amino acids. V gave up 5 bases and J gave up 8 bases; unmatched junction bases: 11. CDR3 coding DNA: TGTGCCAGCAGCAATCTAGACAGGGATCGCGGCTACACCTTC. This encodes CASSNLDRDRGYTF. The variable domain in full, with the rest retrieved from reference TRBV14 and TRBJ1-2, is EAGVTQFPSHSVIEKGQTVTLRCDPISGHDNLYWYRRVMGKEIKFLLHFVKESKQDESGMPNNRFLAERTGGTYSTLKVQPAELEDSGVYFCASSNLDRDRGYTFGSGTRLTVV.